Listed below are T cell receptor beta chains from one sample, sequenced in a study of post-analysis software for immune sequencing data. TCRdb called the PCR reads again in MiXCR, with one record for every CDR3 protein. The sample yields about 430,000 distinct CDR3 sequences, approximately 42% seen once. Sequenced: blood. Every receptor here comes from a girl aged 2 to 9 with multiple sclerosis. The CDR3 runs from the conserved cysteine through the conserved F or W. A D gene is named only where the DNA matches it firmly. The size of a clone is reported for some rows only, either as once, few or many, or as a class for expanded clones.

d_call	v_call	j_call	clone_size	cdr3_length	cdr3_nt	cdr3_aa
TRBD2	TRBV12-3/TRBV12-4	TRBJ2-3	once	15	TGTGCCAACAGGCGCGGGACTAGCGTGGCAGATACGCAGTATTTT	CANRRGTSVADTQYF
NA	TRBV28	TRBJ2-7	NA	14	TGTGCCAGCAGTATCATTCTCTCCGACCGGGAGCAGTACTTC	CASSIILSDREQYF
NA	TRBV25-1	TRBJ2-1	once	14	TGTGCCAGCAGCGGGGGGCAAATACACGATGAGCAGTTCTTC	CASSGGQIHDEQFF
NA	TRBV29-1	TRBJ2-7	NA	15	TGCAGCGTTGAAGATCGAACAGGGTTAACCTACGAGCAGTACTTC	CSVEDRTGLTYEQYF
TRBD1	TRBV5-1	TRBJ2-5	few	17	TGCGCCAGCAGCTTGATAGGAGGACCTTACAGGGGTGAGACCCAGTACTTC	CASSLIGGPYRGETQYF
NA	TRBV5-1	TRBJ2-1	once	14	TGCGCCAGCAGCTCTAGGACCTTCAACAATGAGCAGTTCTTC	CASSSRTFNNEQFF
NA	TRBV19	TRBJ2-4	NA	16	TGTGCCAGTAGTATGCGGGGCCGAGGGTCCAAAAACATTCAGTACTTC	CASSMRGRGSKNIQYF
NA	TRBV7-2	TRBJ2-7	few	16	TGTGCCAGCAGCTTAGGACCGGGTTATACCTCCTACGAGCAGTACTTC	CASSLGPGYTSYEQYF
TRBD2	TRBV7-2	TRBJ2-1	few	17	TGTGCCAGCAGAAATGGACTAGCGGAACCTTCCCCGTATGAGCAGTTCTTC	CASRNGLAEPSPYEQFF
TRBD1	TRBV10-3	TRBJ1-2	few	18	TGTGCCATCAGTGTGGGGGTCCAGGGGGCGGCCCTGGACTATGGCTACACCTTC	CAISVGVQGAALDYGYTF
TRBD2	TRBV10-3	TRBJ2-7	many	16	TGTGCCATCAGTGCCACCGGGACTACTTTCTCCTACGAGCAGTACTTC	CAISATGTTFSYEQYF
NA	TRBV7-9	TRBJ2-5	NA	14	TGTGCCAGCAGCTATCCGGGACTCCAAGAGACCCAGTACTTC	CASSYPGLQETQYF
NA	TRBV10-2	TRBJ2-5	few	16	TGCGCCAGCAGTGAGTCGATGGGGGGCAGCCAAGAGACCCAGTACTTC	CASSESMGGSQETQYF
NA	TRBV5-1	TRBJ2-3	few	14	TGCGCCAGCAGCTTCTCCTACGTCACAGATACGCAGTATTTT	CASSFSYVTDTQYF
NA	TRBV28	TRBJ2-6	many	16	TGTGCCAGCACCCACCCCACTAGCTCTGGGGCCAACGTCCTGACTTTC	CASTHPTSSGANVLTF
NA	TRBV4-2	TRBJ2-1	few	13	TGTGCCAGCAGCCAAGGACGAGTGGGTGAGCAGTTCTTC	CASSQGRVGEQFF
NA	TRBV15	TRBJ2-3	once	17	TGTGCCACCGAGGGCATAATCCCACCGAGGAGCACAGATACGCAGTATTTT	CATEGIIPPRSTDTQYF
NA	TRBV6-5	TRBJ1-3	NA	16	TGTGCCAGCAGTTACAACGGACTCCGGAATGAAAACACCATATATTTT	CASSYNGLRNENTIYF
NA	TRBV29-1	TRBJ1-2	few	13	TGCAGCGTTGTCGGGCAGAGGGCCTATGGCTACACCTTC	CSVVGQRAYGYTF
NA	TRBV7-9	TRBJ2-2	NA	13	TGTGCCAGCAGCTCCAGTAACACCGGGGAGCTGTTTTTT	CASSSSNTGELFF
NA	TRBV20-1	TRBJ2-1	few	15	TGCAGTGCCGCAACCACGACTAGAGGCTACAATGAGCAGTTCTTC	CSAATTTRGYNEQFF
NA	TRBV7-9	TRBJ2-3	once	13	TGTGCCAGCAGCCCGGGGAGGTCAGATACGCAGTATTTT	CASSPGRSDTQYF
TRBD1	TRBV20-1	TRBJ1-4	NA	15	TGCAGTGCTAGAGATCCATCACAGGGGCGCGAAAAACTGTTTTTT	CSARDPSQGREKLFF
NA	TRBV6-5	TRBJ1-1	few	16	TGTGCCAGCAGTTCAGACAGGAGGGGGATGAACACTGAAGCTTTCTTT	CASSSDRRGMNTEAFF
NA	TRBV5-1	TRBJ2-1	NA	15	TGCGCCAGCAGCCCTGTTGGGATCTCCTACAATGAGCAGTTCTTC	CASSPVGISYNEQFF
NA	TRBV18	TRBJ1-2	few	15	TGTGCCAGCTCGCCAAGCCCCAGGGCTAACTATGGCTACACCTTC	CASSPSPRANYGYTF
NA	TRBV6-5	TRBJ2-7	NA	11	TGTGCCAGCGTCGCTGAGGGCGAGCAGTACTTC	CASVAEGEQYF
NA	TRBV29-1	TRBJ2-1	NA	12	TGCAGCGTCCGGGGGTTCGTCAATGAGCAGTTCTTC	CSVRGFVNEQFF